This entry concerns a single T cell receptor beta chain. Its antigen is not known. This specimen belongs to a study of CXCR3-negative and CXCR3-positive naive CD8 T cells. Study in general: A total of roughly 140 million TRB reads was generated, with about 1.5 +/- 0.3 million per library. General study results and limits: In naive cells, CXCR3-negative and CXCR3-positive subsets had similar TRBV-TRBJ usage; memory cells differed. A higher hydrophobicity marked the TRB CDR3s of CXCR3-positive naive cells versus CXCR3-negative naive cells.

This CDR3 has 14 residues. CDR1 is MNHEY, CDR2 SVGAGI, per germline. UMI-labeled TRB cDNA libraries were prepared by 5' RACE. Using the 5' RACE reads, TCRdb records one entry per CDR3 protein without DNA. The sample has under 85,000 distinct CDR3 sequences, and its top ten clones hold around 1.5%. This chain uses TRBV6-5 with TRBJ1-5; TCRdb outputs TRBD1, but without DNA this stays unchecked. The sequence was obtained from a human donor in good health. Some clones in this sample may be carry-over from other donors' samples. Material: naive CXCR3- CD8+ T cells from blood. This sample's subset: CD45RO-CCR7+CD27+CD95- naive CD8+ T cells lacking CXCR3 (TNR3-). CDR3 amino acids: CASSLGQGDQPQHF.